The rows below give T cell receptor beta chains drawn from one sample of a study of OX40 agonist ivuxolimab in advanced cancers. Data came from immunoSEQ multiplex PCR; TCRdb stores just in-frame clones and leaves some out. The sample has over 35,000 clones, 70% to 85% seen once. Source: CD4+ or CD8+ T cells sorted from blood, taken in a trial of the OX40 agonist ivuxolimab. These receptors were obtained from an adult with an advanced solid tumor such as melanoma, head and neck, liver or kidney cancer. The conserved cysteine and the conserved F or W are not part of the CDR3 here. A D gene is named only where the DNA matches it firmly.

d_gene: -; j_gene: TRBJ2-1; v_gene: TRBV7-9; CDR3aa: ASSFTPYNEQF
d_gene: -; j_gene: TRBJ1-6; v_gene: TRBV5-6; CDR3aa: ASSLAGTQSRGSPLH
d_gene: TRBD1; j_gene: TRBJ1-2; v_gene: TRBV5-4; CDR3aa: ASSVTGGDGYT
d_gene: -; j_gene: -; v_gene: TRBV28; CDR3aa: ASSSATGSYEQY
d_gene: -; j_gene: TRBJ2-7; v_gene: TRBV21-1; CDR3aa: ASSKESGGKSCSYEQY
d_gene: -; j_gene: TRBJ2-3; v_gene: TRBV6-1; CDR3aa: ASSETLDQY
d_gene: TRBD2; j_gene: TRBJ2-5; v_gene: TRBV7-6; CDR3aa: ASSFRSSGSPLETQY
d_gene: TRBD1; j_gene: TRBJ1-2; v_gene: TRBV7-2; CDR3aa: ASSLIGTGRVGGYT
d_gene: -; j_gene: TRBJ2-5; v_gene: TRBV7-2; CDR3aa: ASSFHPGSGETQY
d_gene: TRBD2; j_gene: TRBJ2-1; v_gene: TRBV29-1; CDR3aa: SVGLAGTYGDEQF
d_gene: TRBD2; j_gene: TRBJ2-1; v_gene: TRBV29-1; CDR3aa: SVESRGRAYNEQF
d_gene: -; j_gene: TRBJ2-7; v_gene: TRBV6-7; CDR3aa: ASSPLDCPPYSEQY
d_gene: -; j_gene: TRBJ2-7; v_gene: TRBV10-3; CDR3aa: AISERGGSYEQY
d_gene: -; j_gene: TRBJ1-1; v_gene: TRBV14; CDR3aa: ASSQEGSWGQIDTEAF
d_gene: -; j_gene: TRBJ2-3; v_gene: TRBV5-1; CDR3aa: ASSLGNGPSTDTQY
d_gene: TRBD2; j_gene: TRBJ2-1; v_gene: TRBV19; CDR3aa: ASSLAGGPGEQF
d_gene: -; j_gene: TRBJ1-2; v_gene: TRBV6-5; CDR3aa: ASSYEGIDGYT
d_gene: TRBD1; j_gene: TRBJ1-4; v_gene: TRBV5-6; CDR3aa: ASSFGQGAEKLF
d_gene: TRBD2; j_gene: TRBJ2-7; v_gene: TRBV7-6; CDR3aa: ASSLGSGGAYEQY
d_gene: -; j_gene: TRBJ2-5; v_gene: TRBV4-1; CDR3aa: ASSLVGGLRETQY
d_gene: -; j_gene: TRBJ2-7; v_gene: TRBV27; CDR3aa: ASSLLGVLYEQY
d_gene: -; j_gene: TRBJ1-2; v_gene: TRBV4-3; CDR3aa: ASSQGLAGLGYGYT
d_gene: -; j_gene: TRBJ1-1; v_gene: TRBV4-3; CDR3aa: ASSQKGLGSTEAF
d_gene: TRBD2; j_gene: TRBJ2-2; v_gene: TRBV7-7; CDR3aa: ASSQASGGTGELF
d_gene: -; j_gene: TRBJ2-7; v_gene: TRBV18; CDR3aa: ASSPKGDRYEQY
d_gene: TRBD1; j_gene: TRBJ1-4; v_gene: TRBV5-1; CDR3aa: ASRPGQGVEKLF
d_gene: TRBD2; j_gene: TRBJ2-7; v_gene: TRBV4-1; CDR3aa: ASSQGTSAYEQY
d_gene: TRBD1; j_gene: TRBJ1-5; v_gene: TRBV7-8; CDR3aa: ASSSGTGFFNQPQH
d_gene: -; j_gene: TRBJ1-1; v_gene: TRBV27; CDR3aa: ASGTGAAGTEAF
d_gene: -; j_gene: TRBJ2-6; v_gene: TRBV28; CDR3aa: ASSGGSNSGANVLT
d_gene: -; j_gene: TRBJ1-4; v_gene: TRBV5-1; CDR3aa: ASSLNIANEKLF
d_gene: -; j_gene: TRBJ2-7; v_gene: TRBV2; CDR3aa: ASSEGLIDYEQY
d_gene: -; j_gene: TRBJ2-1; v_gene: TRBV27; CDR3aa: ASSLYAPTGLSSYNEQF
d_gene: -; j_gene: TRBJ2-7; v_gene: TRBV20-1; CDR3aa: SARNVYEQY
d_gene: -; j_gene: TRBJ2-6; v_gene: TRBV4-3; CDR3aa: ASSLSSGANVLT
d_gene: -; j_gene: TRBJ1-5; v_gene: TRBV4-1; CDR3aa: ASSQGSIQQPQH
d_gene: TRBD2; j_gene: TRBJ2-1; v_gene: TRBV9; CDR3aa: ASSPPGASGNEQF
d_gene: -; j_gene: TRBJ1-2; v_gene: TRBV7-9; CDR3aa: ASSLVTLPRHGYT
d_gene: -; j_gene: TRBJ2-2; v_gene: TRBV7-2; CDR3aa: ASSLIVNTGELF
d_gene: TRBD2; j_gene: TRBJ2-7; v_gene: TRBV27; CDR3aa: ASSFGLAGTYEQY
d_gene: -; j_gene: TRBJ2-3; v_gene: TRBV7-9; CDR3aa: ASSSARGGGTDTQY
d_gene: -; j_gene: TRBJ1-5; v_gene: TRBV19; CDR3aa: ASGQISQPQH
d_gene: -; j_gene: TRBJ2-1; v_gene: TRBV5-6; CDR3aa: ASSLVDEQF
d_gene: -; j_gene: TRBJ1-1; v_gene: TRBV7-9; CDR3aa: ASSQMMNTEAF
d_gene: -; j_gene: TRBJ2-2; v_gene: TRBV6-5; CDR3aa: ATGHPNTGELF
d_gene: -; j_gene: TRBJ1-1; v_gene: TRBV4-3; CDR3aa: ASSQDPSPNTEAF
d_gene: -; j_gene: TRBJ2-2; v_gene: TRBV9; CDR3aa: ASKTTDSNTGELF
d_gene: -; j_gene: TRBJ2-7; v_gene: TRBV21-1; CDR3aa: ASSKGVLAGEQY
d_gene: -; j_gene: TRBJ1-2; v_gene: TRBV19; CDR3aa: ASSYQSNYGYT
d_gene: -; j_gene: TRBJ2-3; v_gene: TRBV28; CDR3aa: ASSLDPDTQY
d_gene: TRBD1; j_gene: TRBJ2-7; v_gene: TRBV7-9; CDR3aa: ASSLEDRGDYEQY
d_gene: TRBD2; j_gene: TRBJ2-3; v_gene: TRBV7-2; CDR3aa: ASSLKLAGGSDTQY
d_gene: -; j_gene: TRBJ1-1; v_gene: TRBV19; CDR3aa: ASSPSTGSTEAF